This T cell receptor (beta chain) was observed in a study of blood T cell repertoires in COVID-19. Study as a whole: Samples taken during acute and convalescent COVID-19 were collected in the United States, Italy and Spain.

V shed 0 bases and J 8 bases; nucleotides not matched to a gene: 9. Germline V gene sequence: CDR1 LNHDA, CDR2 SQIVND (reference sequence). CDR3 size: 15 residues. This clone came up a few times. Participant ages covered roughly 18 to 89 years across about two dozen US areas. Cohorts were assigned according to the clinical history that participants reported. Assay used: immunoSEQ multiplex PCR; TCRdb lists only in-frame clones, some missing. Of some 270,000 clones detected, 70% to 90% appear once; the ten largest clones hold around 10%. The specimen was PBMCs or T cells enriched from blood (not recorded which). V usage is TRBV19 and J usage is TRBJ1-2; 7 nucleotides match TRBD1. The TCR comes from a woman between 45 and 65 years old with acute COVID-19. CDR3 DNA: TGTGCCAGTAGTATAGATACGACAGGGAATGGAGGCTACACCTTC. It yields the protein CASSIDTTGNGGYTF. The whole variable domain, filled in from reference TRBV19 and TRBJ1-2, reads DGGITQSPKYLFRKEGQNVTLSCEQNLNHDAMYWYRQDPGQGLRLIYYSQIVNDFQKGDIAEGYSVSREKKESFPLTVTSAQKNPTAFYLCASSIDTTGNGGYTFGSGTRLTVV.